This T cell receptor (beta chain) was documented in a study of cytomegalovirus exposure and HLA in healthy donors. Background on the study: Genetic ancestry analysis placed approximately 78% of the 300 to 500 donors that were genotyped in the Caucasian-associated cluster.

Of note for this clone: The antigen is not known.

This CDR3 spans 15 amino acids. Germline V gene sequence: CDR1 MNHEY, CDR2 SMNVEV (reference sequence). The junction had 16 bases not matched to a gene; V was cut back by 5 bases and J by 13 bases. PCR involved 60 Vbeta and 13 Jbeta primers. The data were produced by immunoSEQ multiplex PCR, yet TCRdb's version contains in-frame clones alone and is incomplete. This table holds around 150,000 clones, approximately 86% found once. Findings and limits, study-wide: Common viral pathogens (according to a later analysis) appeared linked to several of the most significant clusters. Cytomegalovirus-associated TCR beta chains were listed, numbering approximately 150.

The chain carries TRBV27 and TRBJ2-7, with 11 bases that match TRBD2. This clonotype was sampled from a woman under 30 in good health and CMV-seronegative. The sequenced sample was PBMCs. CDR3 sequence reads: CASSPTGTSGSWLYF. CDR3 DNA sequence: TGTGCCAGCAGTCCCACGGGGACTAGCGGAAGTTGGCTCTACTTC.